This section outlines one TCR beta chain sequence together with its context. Its matching antigen is unknown. The sample belongs to a study of blood T cells in healthy people across ages. Study-wide points: Expanded clonotype shifts may have been confounded, as the donors had an unknown CMV status.

The authors drew 8 to 10 milliliters of peripheral blood from each donor. The extraction recovered at least 5 micrograms of total RNA per sample. Germline V lookup: CDR1 MNHNS, CDR2 SASEGT. CDR3 length: 13 amino acids. The ends lost 7 bases at V and 8 bases at J; junction bases unmatched: 5. Next came a second PCR, run for about 6 to 12 cycles, which used a sample-barcoded 5' primer along with a J-beta primer mix. MiXCR, run by TCRdb on the 5' RACE reads, gives a single entry per CDR3 protein. The sample has about 640,000 distinct CDR3 sequences, 35% to 50% seen once. The V gene is TRBV6-1, the J gene TRBJ2-1; 10 nucleotides align to TRBD1. The sequence was collected from a man older than 75 in good health. Sequencing was performed on blood. The CDR3 bases are TGTGCCAGCACTAGACAGGGGGCCGATGAGCAGTTCTTC. It specifies CASTRQGADEQFF.